This TCR beta chain derives from a study of blood T cell repertoires in COVID-19. Germline lookup yields CDR1 MGHDK and CDR2 SYGVNS. CDR3 length equals 12 residues. Trimming shortened V by 1 base and J by 7 bases, and 7 bases separated the two germline ends. Measured with immunoSEQ multiplex PCR; TCRdb has only the in-frame clones, and not every one. The sample lists tens of thousands of clones, roughly 80% occurring once. V usage is TRBV25-1 and J usage is TRBJ1-2; D call uncertain. The sequence derives from a human donor in a cohort sampled during active or convalescent COVID-19. Sequenced material: peripheral blood. The CDR3 nucleotides read TGTGCCAGCAGTGAATCGACGGGTGGCTACACCTTC. It translates to CASSESTGGYTF.